The clone carrying this T cell receptor (beta chain) was observed a few times. The antigen is undetermined. This sample was taken from a study of cytomegalovirus exposure and HLA in healthy donors. Study-wide results and limits: According to an earlier analysis, most TCR beta V segments yielded productive rearrangements about 90% or about 30% of the time.

The V segment lost 6 bases and the J segment 5 bases; nucleotides outside the gene matches: 9. Germline CDR1 is MNHEY and CDR2 is SVGAGI. CDR3 length: 14 amino acids. The PCR ran on 60 Vbeta and 13 Jbeta primers. Sequencing used immunoSEQ multiplex PCR; TCRdb keeps in-frame clones, though not all of them. The table shows roughly 160,000 clones, with 71% occurring only once. V usage is TRBV6-5 and J usage is TRBJ2-7, with TRBD1 matching 8 bases. Sequencing was done on a sample of PBMCs. This receptor was identified in a woman in her twenties or thirties in good health and CMV-seronegative. The CDR3 region has the DNA TGTGCCAGCAGGAGACAGGGGCTCCCCAACGAGCAGTACTTC. It specifies CASRRQGLPNEQYF.